This TCR beta chain emerged from a study of PD-1 blockade in mismatch repair-deficient tumors. Across the study: Patients had approximately 13 mismatch repair-deficient cancer types, all previously treated and progressing.

Study outcomes and limitations: After pembrolizumab, tumor-resident clones rose rapidly, then generally contracted before radiologic responses.

All patients were mismatch repair deficient, assessed by either PCR or immunohistochemistry. A few pembrolizumab responders had their TCRs sequenced. Profiled with immunoSEQ multiplex PCR; TCRdb holds only in-frame clones, not every one. The table has some 130,000 clones, 85% to 90% seen once. Of note for this clone: Its matching antigen is unknown.

This receptor was identified in an adult with mismatch repair-deficient cancer. The sample here was peripheral blood, taken approximately 72 weeks after starting pembrolizumab.

CDR3 sequence reads: CASTPATYRYGYTF. The DNA for the CDR3 is TGCGCCAGCACCCCGGCGACTTATCGGTATGGCTACACCTTC. The J gene is TRBJ1-2, the V gene TRBV23-1; D is ambiguous. TRBV23-1 is known as an ORF, though its function is uncertain. The V end was cut by 7 bases, the J end by 5 bases, with 17 bases between. This CDR3 comprises 14 residues.